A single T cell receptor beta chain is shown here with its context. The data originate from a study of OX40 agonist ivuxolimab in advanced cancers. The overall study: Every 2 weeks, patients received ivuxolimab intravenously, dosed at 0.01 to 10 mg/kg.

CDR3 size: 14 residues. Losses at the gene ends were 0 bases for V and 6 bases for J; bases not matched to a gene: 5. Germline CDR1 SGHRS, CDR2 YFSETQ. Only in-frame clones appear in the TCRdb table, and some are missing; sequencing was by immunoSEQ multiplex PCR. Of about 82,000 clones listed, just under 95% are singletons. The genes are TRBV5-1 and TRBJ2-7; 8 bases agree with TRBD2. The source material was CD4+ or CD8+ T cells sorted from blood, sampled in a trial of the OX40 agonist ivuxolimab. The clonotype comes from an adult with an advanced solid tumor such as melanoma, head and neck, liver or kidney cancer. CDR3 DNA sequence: TGCGCCAGCAGCTTGGAGATAGCGGGACCCGAGCAGTACTTC. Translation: CASSLEIAGPEQYF.